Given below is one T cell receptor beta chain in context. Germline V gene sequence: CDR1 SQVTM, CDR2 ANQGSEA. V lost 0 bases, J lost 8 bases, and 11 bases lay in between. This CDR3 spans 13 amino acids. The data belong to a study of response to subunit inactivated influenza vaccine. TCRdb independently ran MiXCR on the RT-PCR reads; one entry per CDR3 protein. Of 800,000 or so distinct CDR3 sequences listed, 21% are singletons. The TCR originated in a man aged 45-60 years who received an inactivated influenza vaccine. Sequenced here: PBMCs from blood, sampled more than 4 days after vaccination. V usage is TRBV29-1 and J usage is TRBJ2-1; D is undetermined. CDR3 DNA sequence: TGCAGCGTTGAAGATCTAGGGATCGATGAGCAGTTCTTC. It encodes CSVEDLGIDEQFF.